This entry lists 30 T cell receptor beta chains sequenced from one sample in a study of cytomegalovirus exposure and HLA in healthy donors. It was with 60 Vbeta and 13 Jbeta primers that the PCR ran. Clones were sequenced by immunoSEQ multiplex PCR, and TCRdb holds only the in-frame ones, with some missing. The sample lists 100,000 or so clones, around four fifths seen once, with 9.5% to 13% in the top ten. The sequenced sample consisted of PBMCs. These receptors were obtained from a man aged 25 to 40 in good health and CMV-seropositive.

V usage is TRBV6-4 and J usage is TRBJ2-2; 14 bases line up with TRBD2. CDR1 is MRHNA, CDR2 SNTAGT, per germline. This CDR3 is built from 16 residues. J lost 7 bases, V lost 6 bases, and 7 bases had no gene match. CDR3 sequence reads: CASSATSGGVNGELFF. CDR3 coding DNA: TGTGCCAGCAGCGCGACTAGCGGGGGGGTGAACGGGGAGCTGTTTTTT.

This clone was detected a few times. J is TRBJ1-2 and V is TRBV2; 10 bases match TRBD1. Losses at the gene ends were 8 bases for V and 6 bases for J; bases not matched to a gene: 6. CDR1 SNHLY and CDR2 FYNNEI come from the germline V gene. There are 13 residues in the CDR3. The CDR3 nucleotides read TGTGCCAGCGCGACCGGGACAGGGGATGGCTACACCTTC. It encodes CASATGTGDGYTF.

V usage is TRBV4-1 and J usage is TRBJ2-7, with 9 bases that match TRBD1. CDR1 and CDR2 from the germline V gene are MGHRA and YSYEKL. The CDR3 sequence is 17 residues long. After removal of 3 bases from V and 0 bases from J, the junction contained 9 bases not matched to a gene. The CDR3 region has the DNA TGCGCCAGCAGCCACAACAGGGGACAGGGTAACTCCTACGAGCAGTACTTC. Protein: CASSHNRGQGNSYEQYF.

The chain employs TRBV5-1 and TRBJ2-3; no firm D call. Germline V gene sequence: CDR1 SGHRS, CDR2 YFSETQ. The CDR3 contains 15 residues. The V end was cut by 5 bases, the J end by 2 bases, with 15 bases between. The chain's CDR3 is CASSGGQLLTDTQYF. CDR3 sequence (DNA): TGCGCCAGCAGTGGTGGGCAGCTCCTCACAGATACGCAGTATTTT.

The rearrangement links TRBV27 to TRBJ2-1, with D possibly being TRBD2 (6 bases). Germline loops: CDR1 MNHEY, CDR2 SMNVEV (reference sequence). The CDR3 totals 14 residues. V dropped 3 bases and J dropped 2 bases, with 8 bases sitting between them. The CDR3 nucleotides read TGTGCCAGCAGTTTGGGGACTGCCTACAATGAGCAGTTCTTC. Translating gives CASSLGTAYNEQFF.

This clone has a single count. The rearrangement links TRBV7-2 to TRBJ1-5; no firm D call. The CDR3 has 13 amino acids. Germline-derived CDR1 and CDR2 are SGHTA and FQGNSA. Trimming took off 6 bases at V and 5 bases at J, with 11 bases between the two ends. Here the CDR3 reads CASSSSPDQPQHF. CDR3 sequence (DNA): TGTGCCAGCAGTTCAAGCCCGGATCAGCCCCAGCATTTT.

The CDR3 coding sequence is TGCAGTGGGGAGGGTAAAGATACGCAGTATTTT. Protein product: CSGEGKDTQYF. This sequence joins TRBV20-1 and TRBJ2-3, with 7 bases aligning to TRBD2. In germline, CDR1 is DFQATT, CDR2 SNEGSKA (reference sequence). V lost 7 bases, J lost 5 bases, and 3 bases stayed unmatched. The CDR3 consists of 11 residues.

The chain has TRBV7-9 and TRBJ1-2; D remains ambiguous. V was clipped by 5 bases and J by 5 bases, with 12 bases between them. The CDR3 has 13 residues. CDR1 SEHNR and CDR2 FQNEAQ come from the germline V gene (reference sequence). The CDR3 here is CASSPGNGYGYTF. The CDR3 DNA is TGTGCCAGCAGCCCGGGAAACGGGTATGGCTACACCTTC.

CDR3 protein: CASSLRRGLNTEAFF. The DNA of the CDR3 is TGTGCCAGCAGCTTACGGCGGGGGTTGAACACTGAAGCTTTCTTT. The chain couples TRBV7-8 to TRBJ1-1; the D gene is possibly TRBD1 (5 bases). The CDR3 extends over 15 amino acids. Germline V gene data show CDR1 as SGHVS and CDR2 as FQNEAQ. The V gene lost 2 bases and the J gene lost 0 bases, with 10 bases spanning the gap.

The chain carries TRBV30 and TRBJ2-7; 10 bases map to TRBD1. Germline CDR1 is GTSNPN and CDR2 is SVGIG (reference sequence). CDR3 length: 18 amino acids. V was clipped by 0 bases and J by 0 bases; unmatched bases: 11. The CDR3: CAWSVRGQGLRSSYEQYF. The CDR3 nucleotides are TGTGCCTGGAGTGTACGGGGACAGGGGCTTAGAAGCTCCTACGAGCAGTACTTC.

The chain links TRBV7-2 to TRBJ2-3; 9 bases line up with TRBD1. This CDR3 region has 15 residues. V was clipped by 3 bases and J by 7 bases; unmatched bases: 8. CDR1 is SGHTA and CDR2 is FQGNSA in the germline V gene. CDR3 amino acids: CASSFGGTGKNTQYF. The CDR3 DNA follows: TGTGCCAGCAGCTTCGGTGGGACAGGGAAAAATACGCAGTATTTT.

This clone has a handful of counts. The genes are TRBV5-5 and TRBJ2-5; 8 nucleotides match TRBD2. Germline V lookup: CDR1 SGHKS, CDR2 YYEKEE (reference sequence). There are 17 residues in the CDR3. J lost 7 bases, V lost 0 bases, and 14 bases had no gene match. The DNA for the CDR3 is TGTGCCAGCAGCTTGGTTAGATTAGCGGGGCCGCCCGGGACCCAGTACTTC. Translating it yields CASSLVRLAGPPGTQYF. The whole variable domain, filled in from reference TRBV5-5 and TRBJ2-5, reads DAGVTQSPTHLIKTRGQQVTLRCSPISGHKSVSWYQQVLGQGPQFIFQYYEKEERGRGNFPDRFSARQFPNYSSELNVNALLLGDSALYLCASSLVRLAGPPGTQYFGPGTRLLVL.

V gene TRBV10-3 combines with J gene TRBJ2-1; the D gene is possibly TRBD2 (6 bases). Germline values: CDR1 ENHRY, CDR2 SYGVKD. The CDR3 is 15 residues long. V gave up 0 bases and J gave up 8 bases, with 14 bases separating them. In DNA, the CDR3 is TGTGCCATCAGTGAGTCGGTCGGAGGGAAGGATGAGCAGTTCTTC. Amino acid sequence: CAISESVGGKDEQFF.

V is TRBV6-1 and J is TRBJ2-3; a weak D match, TRBD2 (5 bases). The CDR3 runs 14 residues. Germline values: CDR1 MNHNS, CDR2 SASEGT. V was trimmed by 6 bases and J by 3 bases, leaving 13 bases between them. CDR3: CASSQRGLTDTQYF. The CDR3 nucleotides read TGTGCCAGCAGCCAACGAGGGTTAACAGATACGCAGTATTTT.

The chain is built from TRBV5-4 and TRBJ2-2; no clear D gene. Trimming shortened V by 4 bases and J by 3 bases, and 13 bases separated the two germline ends. Germline CDR1 SGHNT, CDR2 YYREEE (reference sequence). This CDR3 is built from 15 residues. This CDR3 is CASSVAQEDTGELFF. The DNA for the CDR3 is TGTGCCAGCAGCGTGGCGCAGGAAGACACCGGGGAGCTGTTTTTT.

The rearrangement links TRBV5-4 to TRBJ2-7; no firm D call. The V gene's germline CDR1 is SGHNT and CDR2 YYREEE (reference sequence). This CDR3 region has 12 residues. V was pared by 3 bases and J by 0 bases, with 4 bases between. The CDR3 DNA sequence: TGTGCCAGCAGCTCGAGCTCCTACGAGCAGTACTTC. This translates into CASSSSSYEQYF.

The V call is TRBV30, the J call TRBJ1-5; 8 nucleotides match TRBD1. Germline CDR1 reads GTSNPN; CDR2 reads SVGIG (reference sequence). With V trimmed by 0 bases and J by 4 bases, 8 bases remained unmatched. This CDR3 has 16 residues. The CDR3 nucleotides read TGTGCCTGGAGTGTACGATCGGGACAGGCTAATCAGCCCCAGCATTTT. Translated: CAWSVRSGQANQPQHF.

The rearrangement uses TRBV5-1 and TRBJ1-1, with D perhaps TRBD1 (6 bases). The V gene lost 4 bases and the J gene lost 7 bases, with 17 bases spanning the gap. Germline loops: CDR1 SGHRS, CDR2 YFSETQ. This CDR3 has 14 amino acids. The CDR3 sequence is CASSREGDRDEAFF. As DNA, the CDR3 is TGCGCCAGCAGCCGGGAGGGGGATCGGGATGAAGCTTTCTTT.

The CDR3 DNA follows: TGTGCCTGGAGTCCCCCGGACAGCCGGACCGGGGAGCTGTTTTTT. As protein: CAWSPPDSRTGELFF. This chain joins TRBV30 and TRBJ2-2; the D gene is possibly TRBD1 (6 bases). The V and J ends lost 2 bases and 5 bases respectively, with 15 bases between them. Germline assignment: CDR1 GTSNPN and CDR2 SVGIG (reference sequence). The CDR3 runs to 15 residues. Full variable domain (rest looked up from reference TRBV30 and TRBJ2-2): SQTIHQWPATLVQPVGSPLSLECTVEGTSNPNLYWYRQAAGRGLQLLFYSVGIGQISSEVPQNLSASRPQDRQFILSSKKLLLSDSGFYLCAWSPPDSRTGELFFGEGSRLTVL.

The V gene is TRBV27, the J gene TRBJ2-7, with 8 bases fitting TRBD1. The CDR3 sequence is 16 residues long. Germline CDR1 MNHEY, CDR2 SMNVEV (reference sequence). Losses at the gene ends were 5 bases for V and 2 bases for J; bases not matched to a gene: 11. The chain's CDR3 is CASSPRTGQGAYEQYF. The CDR3 DNA reads TGTGCCAGCAGTCCGAGAACCGGACAGGGTGCCTACGAGCAGTACTTC.

V and J are TRBV5-1 and TRBJ2-3; TRBD1 matches at 11 bases. The CDR3 has 15 amino acids. Trimming at V came to 3 bases and at J to 2 bases, leaving 2 bases not matched to a gene. Looked up from germline, CDR1 is SGHRS and CDR2 is YFSETQ. This chain's CDR3 is CASSSGQGDTDTQYF. DNA for the CDR3: TGCGCCAGCAGCTCGGGACAGGGGGACACAGATACGCAGTATTTT. The variable domain in full, with the rest retrieved from reference TRBV5-1 and TRBJ2-3, is KAGVTQTPRYLIKTRGQQVTLSCSPISGHRSVSWYQQTPGQGLQFLFEYFSETQRNKGNFPGRFSGRQFSNSRSEMNVSTLELGDSALYLCASSSGQGDTDTQYFGPGTRLTVL.

This chain uses TRBV6-5 with TRBJ2-3; 8 bases fit TRBD1. Germline CDR1 MNHEY, CDR2 SVGAGI. J was trimmed by 1 base and V by 6 bases; bases with no gene match: 6. CDR3 length: 15 residues. The CDR3 coding sequence is TGTGCCAGCAGACTTGACAGGGGAGGCACAGATACGCAGTATTTT. Protein sequence: CASRLDRGGTDTQYF.

This chain uses TRBV9 with TRBJ2-2; D possibly corresponds to TRBD2 (7 bases). Trimming left V 5 bases short and J 1 base short, with 12 bases between. This CDR3 spans 15 amino acids. Germline CDR1 SGDLS, CDR2 YYNGEE. This chain's CDR3 is CASRGGGLNTGELFF. CDR3 nucleotides: TGTGCCAGCAGAGGCGGGGGCTTGAACACCGGGGAGCTGTTTTTT.

About this clone: At one end, the junction sequence differs from germline, possibly due to a read error. This chain links TRBV19 with TRBJ1-5; D might be TRBD1 (5 bases). This CDR3 comprises 14 residues. The germline V gene has CDR1 LNHDA and CDR2 SQIVND (reference sequence). CDR3 region: CASSSRVGNQPRHF. The CDR3 DNA sequence: TGTGCCAGTTCTTCCAGGGTTGGCAATCAGCCCCGGCATTTT.

This clone occurred a few times. J is TRBJ1-1 and V is TRBV15; D remains unclear. Germline-derived CDR1 and CDR2 are LNHNV and YYDKDF (reference sequence). With 0 bases removed from V and 2 bases from J, the gap between germline ends came to 10 bases. The CDR3 sequence is 15 residues long. In nucleotides, the CDR3 is TGTGCCACCAGCAGAGATCATCAGGTTAACACTGAAGCTTTCTTT. Its protein is CATSRDHQVNTEAFF.

The chain links TRBV28 to TRBJ1-6; tentatively, D is TRBD1 (6 bases). The germline V gene encodes CDR1 MDHEN and CDR2 SYDVKM. CDR3 length: 14 residues. The V gene lost 5 bases and the J gene lost 10 bases, with 15 bases spanning the gap. The CDR3 region has the DNA TGTGCCAGCAGTCCAGGGGCAGTTAGGTCACCCCTCCACTTT. Its protein product is CASSPGAVRSPLHF.

This clone was detected once. The chain has TRBV14 and TRBJ2-2, with D possibly TRBD1 on 6 matching bases. CDR3 size: 14 residues. Per germline, CDR1 SGHDN and CDR2 FVKESK. V was cut by 1 base and J by 6 bases, with 9 bases left in between. CDR3 sequence: CASSQGRGPGELFF. CDR3 sequence (DNA): TGTGCCAGCAGCCAAGGCAGGGGACCCGGGGAGCTGTTTTTT.

This clone showed up just once. This chain uses TRBV5-4 with TRBJ1-1; tentatively, D is TRBD1 (6 bases). The ends were cut back, 5 bases at V and 2 bases at J, with 13 bases in the middle. In germline, CDR1 is SGHNT, CDR2 YYREEE (reference sequence). The CDR3 is 14 amino acids. The CDR3, as DNA: TGTGCCAGCAGTCGGGGGGGGCCCAACACTGAAGCTTTCTTT. Its protein is CASSRGGPNTEAFF.

This sequence joins TRBV18 and TRBJ2-3, with no clear D. Germline V gene data show CDR1 as KGHSH and CDR2 as LQKENI. The CDR3 consists of 15 residues. V was trimmed by 2 bases and J by 0 bases, leaving 9 bases between them. CDR3: CASSPGQTSTDTQYF. CDR3 nucleotide sequence: TGTGCCAGCTCACCAGGGCAAACTAGCACAGATACGCAGTATTTT.

The V and J genes are TRBV7-8 and TRBJ2-7; D is uncertain. The CDR3 sequence is 17 residues long. Trimming took 0 bases from V and 0 from J, leaving 15 bases between them. CDR1 is SGHVS and CDR2 is FQNEAQ in the germline V gene. For the CDR3, the DNA is TGTGCCAGCAGCTTAGCTGGTGATTGGCCCAGCTCCTACGAGCAGTACTTC. It encodes CASSLAGDWPSSYEQYF.